This T cell receptor (beta chain) was sequenced during a study of blood T cell repertoires in COVID-19. Study background: Both acute and convalescent COVID-19 samples were obtained from the United States, Italy and Spain. T cells, B-cell-depleted T cells, or PBMCs supplied cDNA or gDNA.

Germline V lookup: CDR1 LNHDA, CDR2 SQIVND (reference sequence). This CDR3 has 14 residues. V was shortened by 5 bases and J by 8 bases, with 18 bases between the two germline ends. Clones were read by immunoSEQ multiplex PCR, and TCRdb kept only the in-frame ones, dropping some. The sample holds about 100,000 clones, 75% to 90% seen once. Sequenced input: peripheral blood. The chain is built from TRBV19 and TRBJ1-2, with D tentatively TRBD1 (6 bases). This clonotype was sampled from an elderly man with acute or convalescent COVID-19. The CDR3 protein is CASSGGSTGRGYTF. CDR3 nucleotides: TGTGCCAGTAGTGGGGGCTCAACGGGACGCGGCTACACCTTC.